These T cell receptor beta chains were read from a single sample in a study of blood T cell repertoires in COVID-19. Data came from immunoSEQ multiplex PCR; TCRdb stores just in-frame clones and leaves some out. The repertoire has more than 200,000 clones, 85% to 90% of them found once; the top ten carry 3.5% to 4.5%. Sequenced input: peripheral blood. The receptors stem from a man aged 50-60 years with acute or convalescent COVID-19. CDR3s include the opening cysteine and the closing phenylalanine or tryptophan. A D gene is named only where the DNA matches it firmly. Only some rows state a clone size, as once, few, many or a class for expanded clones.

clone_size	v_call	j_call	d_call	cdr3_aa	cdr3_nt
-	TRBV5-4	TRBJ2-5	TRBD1	CASSFQGAQETQYF	TGTGCCAGCAGCTTTCAGGGGGCACAAGAGACCCAGTACTTC
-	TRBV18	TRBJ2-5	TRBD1	CASSPLDRGGETQYF	TGTGCCAGCTCACCTCTGGACAGGGGAGGGGAGACCCAGTACTTC
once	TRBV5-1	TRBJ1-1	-	CASSLGPGGYTEAFF	TGCGCCAGCAGCTTGGGGCCGGGGGGCTACACTGAAGCTTTCTTT
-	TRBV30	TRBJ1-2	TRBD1	CAVKAGTGANYGYTF	TGTGCGGTCAAGGCCGGGACAGGGGCCAACTATGGCTACACCTTC
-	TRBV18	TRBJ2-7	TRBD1	CASSTGTGGFSSYEQYF	TGTGCCAGCTCAACCGGGACAGGGGGTTTCAGTTCCTACGAGCAGTACTTC
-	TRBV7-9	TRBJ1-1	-	CASSFSRQVTEAFF	TGTGCCAGCAGCTTTTCTCGGCAGGTTACTGAAGCTTTCTTT
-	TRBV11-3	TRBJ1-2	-	CASSLDWAPRDYGYTF	TGTGCCAGCAGCTTAGATTGGGCTCCGAGGGACTATGGCTACACCTTC
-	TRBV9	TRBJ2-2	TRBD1	CASSHGQVNTGELFF	TGTGCCAGCAGCCACGGACAGGTGAACACCGGGGAGCTGTTTTTT
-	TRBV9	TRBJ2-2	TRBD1	CASTFEGTANTGELFF	TGTGCCAGCACCTTCGAGGGGACAGCGAACACCGGGGAGCTGTTTTTT
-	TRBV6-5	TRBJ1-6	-	CASNQAMNSPLHF	TGTGCCAGCAACCAGGCCATGAATTCACCCCTCCACTTT
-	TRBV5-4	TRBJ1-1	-	CASSWGVEGWNTEAFF	TGTGCCAGCAGCTGGGGGGTCGAGGGATGGAACACTGAAGCTTTCTTT
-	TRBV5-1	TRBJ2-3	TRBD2	CASSPGLAGGLDTQYF	TGCGCCAGCAGCCCGGGACTAGCGGGGGGACTAGATACGCAGTATTTT
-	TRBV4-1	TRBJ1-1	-	CASSQRELLREAFF	TGCGCCAGCAGCCAAAGGGAGTTGCTCAGAGAAGCTTTCTTT
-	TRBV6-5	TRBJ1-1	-	CASSLPGNTEAFF	TGTGCCAGCAGCCTCCCAGGGAACACTGAAGCTTTCTTT
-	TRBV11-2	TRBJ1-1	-	CASSPFLSEAFF	TGTGCCAGCAGCCCTTTCCTGAGTGAAGCTTTCTTT
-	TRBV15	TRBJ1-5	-	CAKRGNQPQHF	TGTGCCAAACGGGGCAATCAGCCCCAGCATTTT
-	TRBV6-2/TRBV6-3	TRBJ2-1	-	CASRPTTSSYNEQFF	TGTGCCAGCAGACCTACTACGAGCTCCTACAATGAGCAGTTCTTC
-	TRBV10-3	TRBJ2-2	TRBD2	CAISDGLAGAGRELFF	TGTGCCATCAGTGACGGGCTAGCGGGGGCCGGCCGGGAGCTGTTTTTT
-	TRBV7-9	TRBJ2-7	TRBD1	CASSPDRGTYEQYF	TGTGCCAGCAGCCCCGACAGGGGGACCTACGAGCAGTACTTC
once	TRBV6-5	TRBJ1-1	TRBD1	CATKGDRDLNTEAFF	TGTGCCACAAAAGGGGACAGGGACCTCAACACTGAAGCTTTCTTT
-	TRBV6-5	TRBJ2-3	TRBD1	CASSYSGQGGDTQYF	TGTGCCAGCAGTTACTCCGGACAGGGAGGAGATACGCAGTATTTT
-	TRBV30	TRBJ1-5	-	CAWSQGPDQPQHF	TGTGCCTGGAGCCAGGGCCCCGATCAGCCCCAGCATTTT
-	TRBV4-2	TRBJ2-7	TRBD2	CASSQHGTSGRSSYEQYF	TGTGCCAGCAGCCAGCACGGGACTAGCGGGCGTAGCTCCTACGAGCAGTACTTC
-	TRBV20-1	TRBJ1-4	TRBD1	CSASETTGANEKLFF	TGCAGTGCTAGTGAAACGACAGGGGCTAATGAAAAACTGTTTTTT
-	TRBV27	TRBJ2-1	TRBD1	CASSPIGTASYNEQFF	TGTGCCAGCAGTCCCATCGGGACAGCCTCCTACAATGAGCAGTTCTTC
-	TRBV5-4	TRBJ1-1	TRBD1	CASSFDRDTEAFF	TGTGCCAGCAGCTTCGACAGGGACACTGAAGCTTTCTTT
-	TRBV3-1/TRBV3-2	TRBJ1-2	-	CASSPQGYYGYTF	TGTGCCAGCAGCCCTCAGGGGTACTATGGCTACACCTTC
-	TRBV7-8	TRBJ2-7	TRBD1	CASSYDRAFSYEQYF	TGTGCCAGCAGCTACGACAGGGCGTTCTCCTACGAGCAGTACTTC
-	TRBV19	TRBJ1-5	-	CASSRQDRGNQPQHF	TGTGCCAGTAGTAGACAGGATCGGGGCAATCAGCCCCAGCATTTT
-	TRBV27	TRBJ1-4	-	CASSLRARGEELFF	TGTGCCAGCAGTTTAAGGGCCCGGGGTGAGGAACTGTTTTTT
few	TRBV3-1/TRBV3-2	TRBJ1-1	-	CASSYLGGDTEAFF	TGTGCCAGCAGCTACCTGGGGGGTGACACTGAAGCTTTCTTT
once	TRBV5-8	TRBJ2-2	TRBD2	CASSLGRVANTGELFF	TGTGCCAGCAGCCTGGGGAGGGTCGCGAACACCGGGGAGCTGTTTTTT
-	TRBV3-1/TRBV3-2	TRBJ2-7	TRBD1	CASSPVAGQGAYEQYF	TGTGCCAGCAGCCCCGTCGCGGGACAGGGGGCCTACGAGCAGTACTTC
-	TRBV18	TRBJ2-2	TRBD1	CASSSGQGKTGELFF	TGTGCCAGCTCGTCGGGACAGGGGAAGACCGGGGAGCTGTTTTTT
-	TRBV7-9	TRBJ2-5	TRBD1	CASSSYAGGTQETQYF	TGTGCCAGCAGTTCTTACGCAGGGGGTACACAAGAGACCCAGTACTTC
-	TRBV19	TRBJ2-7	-	CASSIGESRVYEQYF	TGTGCCAGTAGTATCGGGGAATCACGAGTCTACGAGCAGTACTTC
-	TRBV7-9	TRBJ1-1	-	CASSFTGSNTEAFF	TGTGCCAGCAGCTTCACAGGGTCGAACACTGAAGCTTTCTTT
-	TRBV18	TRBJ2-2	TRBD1	CASSTTGDRVNAGELFF	TGTGCCAGCTCAACCACCGGGGACAGGGTAAACGCCGGGGAGCTGTTTTTT
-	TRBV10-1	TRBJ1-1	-	CASSPSGNTEAFF	TGCGCCAGCAGTCCCTCGGGGAACACTGAAGCTTTCTTT
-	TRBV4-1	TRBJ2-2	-	CASSPTGRSSTTGELFF	TGCGCCAGCAGCCCCACCGGTCGCTCTAGTACCACCGGGGAGCTGTTTTTT
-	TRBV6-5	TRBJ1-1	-	CASRAMTGTNTEAFF	TGTGCCAGCAGGGCCATGACAGGTACGAACACTGAAGCTTTCTTT
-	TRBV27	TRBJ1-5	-	CASRATEAGNQPQHF	TGTGCCAGCAGGGCGACGGAGGCGGGCAATCAGCCCCAGCATTTT
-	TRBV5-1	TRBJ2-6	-	CASSITTGYSGANVLTF	TGCGCCAGCAGCATAACGACAGGCTACTCTGGGGCCAACGTCCTGACTTTC
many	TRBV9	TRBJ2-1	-	CASSGSDLGNEQFF	TGTGCCAGCAGCGGTAGCGATTTGGGAAATGAGCAGTTCTTC
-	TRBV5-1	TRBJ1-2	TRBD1	CASRTDRGWANYGYTF	TGCGCCAGCAGAACTGACAGGGGATGGGCGAACTATGGCTACACCTTC
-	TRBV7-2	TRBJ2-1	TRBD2	CASSLSGTYNEQFF	TGTGCCAGCAGCCTTAGCGGGACCTACAATGAGCAGTTCTTC
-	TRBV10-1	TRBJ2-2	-	CASRAGTNTGELFF	TGCGCCAGCAGAGCCGGGACGAACACCGGGGAGCTGTTTTTT
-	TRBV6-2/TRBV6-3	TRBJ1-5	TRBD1	CASSHSGTGYSNQPQHF	TGTGCCAGCAGTCACTCCGGGACAGGGTATAGCAATCAGCCCCAGCATTTT
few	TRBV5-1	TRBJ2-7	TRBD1	CASSLGDRNHEQYF	TGCGCCAGCAGCTTGGGGGACAGGAACCACGAGCAGTACTTC
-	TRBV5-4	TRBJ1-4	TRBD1	CATTSGGGEKLFF	TGTGCCACTACCAGTGGAGGGGGCGAAAAACTGTTTTTT
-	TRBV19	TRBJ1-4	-	CASTLGVATNEKLFF	TGTGCCAGTACCCTCGGGGTTGCAACTAATGAAAAACTGTTTTTT
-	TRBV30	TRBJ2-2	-	CAWSYRVNGELFF	TGTGCCTGGAGTTACAGGGTTAACGGGGAGCTGTTTTTT
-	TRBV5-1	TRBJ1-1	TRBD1	CASGRQGANTEAFF	TGCGCCAGCGGACGACAGGGGGCGAACACTGAAGCTTTCTTT
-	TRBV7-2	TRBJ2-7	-	CASSLAVSGSYEQYF	TGTGCCAGCAGCTTAGCGGTCTCGGGGTCCTACGAGCAGTACTTC
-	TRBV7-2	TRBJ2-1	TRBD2	CASRTSGGAVVQFF	TGTGCCAGCAGGACTAGCGGGGGGGCCGTTGTTCAGTTCTTC
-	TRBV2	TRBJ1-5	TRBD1	CASSGGRGSQPQHF	TGTGCCAGCAGTGGGGGCAGGGGGAGTCAGCCCCAGCATTTT
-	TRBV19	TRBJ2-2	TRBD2	CASSGGIGTGELFF	TGTGCCAGCTCGGGGGGAATAGGCACCGGGGAGCTGTTTTTT